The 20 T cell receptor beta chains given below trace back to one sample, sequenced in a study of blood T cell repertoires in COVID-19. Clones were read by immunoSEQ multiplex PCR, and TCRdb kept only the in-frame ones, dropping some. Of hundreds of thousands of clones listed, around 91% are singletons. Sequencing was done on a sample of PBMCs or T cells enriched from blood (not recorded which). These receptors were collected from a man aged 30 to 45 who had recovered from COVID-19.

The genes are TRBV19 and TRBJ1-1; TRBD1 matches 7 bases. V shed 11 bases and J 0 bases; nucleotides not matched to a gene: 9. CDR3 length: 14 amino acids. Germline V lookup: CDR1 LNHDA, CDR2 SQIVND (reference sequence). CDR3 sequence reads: CASKRQGMNTEAFF. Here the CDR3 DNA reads TGTGCCTCCAAAAGACAGGGAATGAACACTGAAGCTTTCTTT.

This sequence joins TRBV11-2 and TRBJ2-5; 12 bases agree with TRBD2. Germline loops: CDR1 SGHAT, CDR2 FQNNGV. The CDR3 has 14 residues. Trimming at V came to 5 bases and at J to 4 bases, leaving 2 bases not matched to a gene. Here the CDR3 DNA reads TGTGCCAGCAGCCGACTAGCGGGAGCAGAGACCCAGTACTTC. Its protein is CASSRLAGAETQYF.

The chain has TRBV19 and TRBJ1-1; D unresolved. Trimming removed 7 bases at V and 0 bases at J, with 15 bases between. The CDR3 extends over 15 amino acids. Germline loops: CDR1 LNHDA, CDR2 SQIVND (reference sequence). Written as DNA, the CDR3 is TGTGCCAGTACCGCTGGGCCTTGGGTGAACACTGAAGCTTTCTTT. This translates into CASTAGPWVNTEAFF. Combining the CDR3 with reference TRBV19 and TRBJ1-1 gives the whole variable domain DGGITQSPKYLFRKEGQNVTLSCEQNLNHDAMYWYRQDPGQGLRLIYYSQIVNDFQKGDIAEGYSVSREKKESFPLTVTSAQKNPTAFYLCASTAGPWVNTEAFFGQGTRLTVV.

The CDR3 coding sequence is TGTGCCAGCAGAATAGGCGGGTCAGATACGCAGTATTTT. This encodes CASRIGGSDTQYF. This sequence joins TRBV12-3 or TRBV12-4 and TRBJ2-3, with D possibly TRBD2 on 5 matching bases. Trimming removed 6 bases from V and 4 bases from J, with 11 bases in between. The CDR3 extends over 13 amino acids.

This CDR3 is CASSRDRGGTNEKLFF. CDR3 nucleotides: TGCGCCAGCAGCCGGGACAGGGGAGGAACTAATGAAAAACTGTTTTTT. This rearrangement joins TRBV5-1 to TRBJ1-4; 10 bases match TRBD1. CDR3 length: 16 residues. The V and J ends lost 4 bases and 1 base, in that order; junction bases with no gene match: 4. Germline V gene data show CDR1 as SGHRS and CDR2 as YFSETQ. Drawing the rest from reference TRBV5-1 and TRBJ1-4, the complete variable domain is KAGVTQTPRYLIKTRGQQVTLSCSPISGHRSVSWYQQTPGQGLQFLFEYFSETQRNKGNFPGRFSGRQFSNSRSEMNVSTLELGDSALYLCASSRDRGGTNEKLFFGSGTQLSVL.

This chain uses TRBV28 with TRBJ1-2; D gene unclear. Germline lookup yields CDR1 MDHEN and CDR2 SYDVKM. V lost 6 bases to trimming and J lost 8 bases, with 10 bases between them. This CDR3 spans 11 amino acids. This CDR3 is CASSRPGGYTF. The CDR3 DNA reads TGTGCCAGCAGCAGACCAGGAGGCTACACCTTC.

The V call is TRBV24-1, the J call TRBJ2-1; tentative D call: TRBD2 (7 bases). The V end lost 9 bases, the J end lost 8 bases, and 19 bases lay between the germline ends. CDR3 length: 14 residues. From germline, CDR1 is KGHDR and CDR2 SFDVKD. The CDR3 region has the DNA TGTGCCACCGGCCCGGGCCCGGGGGGCGATGAGCAGTTCTTC. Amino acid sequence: CATGPGPGGDEQFF.

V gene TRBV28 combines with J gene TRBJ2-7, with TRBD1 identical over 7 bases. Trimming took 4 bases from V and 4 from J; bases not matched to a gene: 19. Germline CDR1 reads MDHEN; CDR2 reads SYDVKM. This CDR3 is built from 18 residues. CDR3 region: CASSSYGVFGGQPYEQYF. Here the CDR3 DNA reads TGTGCCAGCAGTTCCTACGGAGTATTTGGGGGACAGCCTTACGAGCAGTACTTC. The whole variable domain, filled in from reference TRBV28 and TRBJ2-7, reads DVKVTQSSRYLVKRTGEKVFLECVQDMDHENMFWYRQDPGLGLRLIYFSYDVKMKEKGDIPEGYSVSREKKERFSLILESASTNQTSMYLCASSSYGVFGGQPYEQYFGPGTRLTVT.

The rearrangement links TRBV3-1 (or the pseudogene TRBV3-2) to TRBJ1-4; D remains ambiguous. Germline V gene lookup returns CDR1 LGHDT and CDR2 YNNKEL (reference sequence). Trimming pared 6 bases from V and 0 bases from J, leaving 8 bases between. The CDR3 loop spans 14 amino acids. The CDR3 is CASSWGATNEKLFF. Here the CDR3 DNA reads TGTGCCAGCAGTTGGGGAGCAACTAATGAAAAACTGTTTTTT.

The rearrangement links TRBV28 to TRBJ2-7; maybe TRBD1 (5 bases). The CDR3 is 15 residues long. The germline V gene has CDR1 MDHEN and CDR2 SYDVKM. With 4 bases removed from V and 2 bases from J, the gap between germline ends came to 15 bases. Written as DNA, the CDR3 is TGTGCCAGCAGTTCCCTGTCGGACACCCCCTACGAGCAGTACTTC. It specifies CASSSLSDTPYEQYF.

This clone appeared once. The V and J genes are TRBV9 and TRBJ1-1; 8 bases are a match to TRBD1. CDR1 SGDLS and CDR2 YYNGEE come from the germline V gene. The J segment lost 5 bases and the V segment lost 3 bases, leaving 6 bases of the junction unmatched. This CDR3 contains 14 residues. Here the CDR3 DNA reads TGTGCCAGCAGCGCTCAGGGGGCTTTAACTGAAGCTTTCTTT. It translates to CASSAQGALTEAFF.

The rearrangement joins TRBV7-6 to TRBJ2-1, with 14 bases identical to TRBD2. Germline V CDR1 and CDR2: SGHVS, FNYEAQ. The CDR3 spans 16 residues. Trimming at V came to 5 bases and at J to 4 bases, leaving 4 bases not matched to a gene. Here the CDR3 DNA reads TGTGCCAGCAGCCATCGACTAGCGGGAGGGTACAATGAGCAGTTCTTC. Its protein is CASSHRLAGGYNEQFF.

DNA for the CDR3: TGTGCCAGCAGCTTGGTACACCCGAACACTGAAGCTTTCTTT. It encodes CASSLVHPNTEAFF. The chain employs TRBV7-9 and TRBJ1-1, with no clear D. CDR1 and CDR2 (germline): SEHNR, FQNEAQ (reference sequence). The CDR3 sequence is 14 residues long. The ends were cut back, 3 bases at V and 1 base at J, with 9 bases in the middle.

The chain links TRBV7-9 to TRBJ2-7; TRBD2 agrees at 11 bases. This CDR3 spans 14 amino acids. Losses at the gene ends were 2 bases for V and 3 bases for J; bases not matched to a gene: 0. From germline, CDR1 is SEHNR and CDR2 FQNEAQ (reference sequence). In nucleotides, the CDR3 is TGTGCCAGCAGCTTAACTAGCGGGGGCTACGAGCAGTACTTC. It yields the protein CASSLTSGGYEQYF. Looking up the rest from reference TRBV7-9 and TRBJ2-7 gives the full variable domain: DTGVSQNPRHKITKRGQNVTFRCDPISEHNRLYWYRQTLGQGPEFLTYFQNEAQLEKSRLLSDRFSAERPKGSFSTLEIQRTEQGDSAMYLCASSLTSGGYEQYFGPGTRLTVT.

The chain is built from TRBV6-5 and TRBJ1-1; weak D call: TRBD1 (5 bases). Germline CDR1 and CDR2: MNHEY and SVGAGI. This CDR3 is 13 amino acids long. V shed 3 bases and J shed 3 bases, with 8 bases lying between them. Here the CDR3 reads CASSYTGYTEAFF. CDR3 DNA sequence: TGTGCCAGCAGTTATACAGGCTACACTGAAGCTTTCTTT.

The CDR3 DNA reads as TGTGCCAGCAGTTTACGGCAGGGGGCATGGGAGCAGTACTTC. Translation gives CASSLRQGAWEQYF. The chain joins TRBV27 to TRBJ2-7; 8 bases fit TRBD1. The germline CDR1 and CDR2 sequences are MNHEY and SMNVEV (reference sequence). The V segment lost 2 bases and the J segment 7 bases; nucleotides outside the gene matches: 7. CDR3 length: 14 residues.

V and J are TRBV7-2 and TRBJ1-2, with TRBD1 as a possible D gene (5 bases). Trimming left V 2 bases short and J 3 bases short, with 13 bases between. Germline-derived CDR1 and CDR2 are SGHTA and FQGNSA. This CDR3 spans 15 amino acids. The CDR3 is CASSLMAGIDYGYTF. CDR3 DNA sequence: TGTGCCAGCAGCTTAATGGCAGGGATCGACTATGGCTACACCTTC.

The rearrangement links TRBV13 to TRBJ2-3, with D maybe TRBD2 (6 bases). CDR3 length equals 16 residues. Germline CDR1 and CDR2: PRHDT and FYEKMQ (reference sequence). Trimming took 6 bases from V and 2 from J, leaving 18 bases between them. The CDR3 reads CASSLSPGLYTDTQYF. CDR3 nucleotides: TGTGCCAGCAGTTTAAGTCCGGGACTCTACACAGATACGCAGTATTTT.

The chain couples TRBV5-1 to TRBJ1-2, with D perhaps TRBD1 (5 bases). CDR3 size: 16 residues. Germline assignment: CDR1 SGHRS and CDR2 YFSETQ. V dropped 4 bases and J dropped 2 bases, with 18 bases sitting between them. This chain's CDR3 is CASSPAMQGQNYGYTF. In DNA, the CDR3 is TGCGCCAGCAGCCCTGCCATGCAGGGCCAAAACTATGGCTACACCTTC.

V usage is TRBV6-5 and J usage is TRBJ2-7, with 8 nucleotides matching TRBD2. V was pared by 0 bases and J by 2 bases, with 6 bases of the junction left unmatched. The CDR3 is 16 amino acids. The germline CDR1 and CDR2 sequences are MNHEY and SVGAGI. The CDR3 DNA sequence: TGTGCCAGCAGTTACTCTCCCAGCGGGGGCACCTACGAGCAGTACTTC. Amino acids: CASSYSPSGGTYEQYF.